A single sample gave rise to the 32 T cell receptor beta chains below, sequenced in a study of STAT5B mutations in CD4+ large granular lymphocyte leukemia. The method was immunoSEQ multiplex PCR; TCRdb's version includes in-frame clones alone and lacks a portion of them. The sample contains 20,000 to 30,000 clones, approximately 81% of which appear only once. Sequenced sample: CD4+ T cells from blood buffy coats. The receptor set was obtained from a human donor in good health.

This clone showed up just a few times. The chain carries TRBV5-1 and TRBJ1-2; D is ambiguous. Germline loops: CDR1 SGHRS, CDR2 YFSETQ. This CDR3 region has 14 residues. V lost 4 bases to trimming and J lost 4 bases, with 14 bases between them. The CDR3 coding sequence is TGCGCCAGCAGCCTGGACGTAGGGAGCTATGGCTACACCTTC. Its translation is CASSLDVGSYGYTF.

The chain uses TRBV6-6 and TRBJ1-6; D remains unclear. The V gene lost 2 bases and the J gene lost 8 bases, with 10 bases spanning the gap. The CDR3 spans 14 residues. Germline V gene lookup returns CDR1 MNHNY and CDR2 SVGAGI (reference sequence). In nucleotides, the CDR3 is TGTGCCAGCAGTTACCGGGGAGTGGATTCACCCCTCCACTTT. Residues: CASSYRGVDSPLHF.

The chain employs TRBV6-1 and TRBJ1-2; D gene ambiguous. V was clipped by 0 bases and J by 3 bases, with 5 bases between them. This CDR3 is 13 amino acids long. Looked up from germline, CDR1 is MNHNS and CDR2 is SASEGT. This CDR3 reads CASSEAQYYGYTF. Written as DNA, the CDR3 is TGTGCCAGCAGTGAAGCCCAATACTATGGCTACACCTTC.

This clone was counted between two and nine times. V usage is TRBV2 and J usage is TRBJ2-2; unclear D gene. CDR1 is SNHLY and CDR2 is FYNNEI in the germline V gene. The CDR3 is 11 residues long. The V end was cut by 6 bases, the J end by 4 bases, with 3 bases between. CDR3 nucleotides: TGTGCCAGCAGACGCACCGGGGAGCTGTTTTTT. It is translated as CASRRTGELFF.

This clone was counted only a few times. The chain has TRBV19 and TRBJ2-1; 7 bases map to TRBD1. V gave up 8 bases and J gave up 5 bases; unmatched junction bases: 12. The CDR3 contains 15 residues. The germline V gene has CDR1 LNHDA and CDR2 SQIVND (reference sequence). The CDR3 region is CASSTPGQYNNEQFF. Here the CDR3 DNA reads TGTGCCAGTTCCACCCCGGGACAGTACAACAATGAGCAGTTCTTC.

This chain joins TRBV6-6 and TRBJ1-2, with D hard to call. Germline V lookup: CDR1 MNHNY, CDR2 SVGAGI (reference sequence). The CDR3 spans 12 residues. Trimming cost V 3 bases and J 3 bases, with 5 bases left between them. This CDR3 is CASSYQDYGYTF. CDR3 nucleotide sequence: TGTGCCAGCAGTTATCAGGACTATGGCTACACCTTC.

V gene TRBV5-1 combines with J gene TRBJ2-3, with TRBD2 matching over 12 bases. The trim removed 0 bases at V and 3 bases at J, leaving 5 bases unmatched. This CDR3 is built from 17 residues. Germline CDR1 is SGHRS and CDR2 is YFSETQ. The CDR3 is CASSLEASGGGTDTQYF. CDR3 DNA: TGCGCCAGCAGCTTGGAGGCTAGCGGGGGGGGGACAGATACGCAGTATTTT.

This clone was observed a single time. The chain links TRBV28 to TRBJ1-3; tentative D call: TRBD1 (6 bases). Germline V lookup: CDR1 MDHEN, CDR2 SYDVKM. V lost 7 bases and J 4 bases, leaving 17 bases between the germline ends. CDR3 size: 15 residues. CDR3 in DNA: TGTGCCAGCACCTTTGGGGGGACAACCGGAAACACCATATATTTT. This gives the protein CASTFGGTTGNTIYF.

V gene TRBV6-1 combines with J gene TRBJ1-1; TRBD1 might be the D (5 bases). Germline V CDR1 and CDR2: MNHNS, SASEGT. The CDR3 spans 13 residues. The ends were cut back, 10 bases at V and 0 bases at J, with 12 bases in the middle. The CDR3 reads CAIRQIMNTEAFF. Here the CDR3 DNA reads TGTGCCATCAGACAGATTATGAACACTGAAGCTTTCTTT.

The chain uses TRBV9 and TRBJ2-2; maybe TRBD2 (6 bases). With 0 bases removed from V and 3 bases from J, the gap between germline ends came to 9 bases. Germline values: CDR1 SGDLS, CDR2 YYNGEE. The CDR3 length is 15 residues. The CDR3 nucleotides are TGTGCCAGCAGCGTAGCTACGGGGGACACCGGGGAGCTGTTTTTT. This sequence encodes CASSVATGDTGELFF.

The V and J genes are TRBV5-1 and TRBJ2-3, with D possibly TRBD1 on 5 matching bases. V lost 0 bases and J 2 bases, leaving 16 bases between the germline ends. Germline loops: CDR1 SGHRS, CDR2 YFSETQ. CDR3 length: 17 amino acids. CDR3 sequence: CASSLARLGPDTDTQYF. Written as DNA, the CDR3 is TGCGCCAGCAGCTTGGCCAGACTGGGGCCGGACACAGATACGCAGTATTTT.

The chain employs TRBV6-4 and TRBJ1-2, with D unclear. This CDR3 is 12 amino acids long. CDR1 is MRHNA and CDR2 is SNTAGT in the germline V gene. The ends were cut back, 2 bases at V and 6 bases at J, with 7 bases in the middle. The CDR3 loop reads CASSDGINGYTF. As DNA, the CDR3 is TGTGCCAGCAGTGACGGGATCAATGGCTACACCTTC.

This chain joins TRBV5-1 and TRBJ2-5, with TRBD2 matching over 9 bases. The length of the CDR3 is 16 residues. V shed 4 bases and J 4 bases; nucleotides not matched to a gene: 11. CDR1 and CDR2 from the germline V gene are SGHRS and YFSETQ. The CDR3 nucleotides are TGCGCCAGCAGCCAAGCTGCGGGAGGGTTCGCAGAGACCCAGTACTTC. Translating it yields CASSQAAGGFAETQYF.

This clone has only a few counts. This chain connects TRBV25-1 to TRBJ1-2, with no clear D. The CDR3 loop spans 14 amino acids. Trimming stripped 3 bases from V and 4 bases from J, with 12 bases between. CDR1 is MGHDK, CDR2 SYGVNS, per germline. Written as DNA, the CDR3 is TGTGCCAGCAGTGAGGCGGGGAGCGTCTATGGCTACACCTTC. Translated: CASSEAGSVYGYTF.

V gene TRBV11-3 combines with J gene TRBJ2-7, with 8 bases aligning to TRBD2. The CDR3 totals 14 residues. CDR1 is SGHNT and CDR2 is YENEEA in the germline V gene. V shed 8 bases, J shed 2 bases, and the junction held 8 bases outside the gene matches. CDR3 in amino acids: CASGTGGPPYEQYF. CDR3 nucleotide sequence: TGTGCCAGCGGGACGGGAGGGCCCCCCTACGAGCAGTACTTC.

The rearrangement uses TRBV29-1 and TRBJ2-1; D gene uncertain. Per the germline V gene, CDR1 is SQVTM and CDR2 is ANQGSEA. The CDR3 sequence is 12 residues long. The ends were cut back, 4 bases at V and 3 bases at J, with 7 bases in the middle. DNA of the CDR3: TGCAGCGTTGTCGGCTACTACAATGAGCAGTTCTTC. This sequence encodes CSVVGYYNEQFF.

The V call is TRBV4-1, the J call TRBJ1-1, with D possibly being TRBD1 (6 bases). CDR1 MGHRA and CDR2 YSYEKL come from the germline V gene. The V gene lost 2 bases and the J gene lost 4 bases, with 14 bases spanning the gap. The CDR3 spans 15 residues. DNA for the CDR3: TGCGCCAGCAGCCAATCAACAGGGTTTCGCACTGAAGCTTTCTTT. This encodes CASSQSTGFRTEAFF.

The CDR3 sequence: CASSYHSRTSVNEQYF. DNA of the CDR3: TGTGCCAGCAGTTACCACTCCCGGACTAGCGTAAACGAGCAGTACTTC. V and J are TRBV6-5 and TRBJ2-7; 9 bases are a match to TRBD2. In germline, CDR1 is MNHEY, CDR2 SVGAGI. Losses at the gene ends were 2 bases for V and 5 bases for J; bases not matched to a gene: 10. The CDR3 covers 16 residues.

This chain joins TRBV25-1 and TRBJ2-3; the match to TRBD2 covers 10 bases. This CDR3 comprises 14 residues. In germline, CDR1 is MGHDK, CDR2 SYGVNS. V gave up 6 bases and J gave up 5 bases; unmatched junction bases: 5. CDR3 in DNA: TGTGCCAGCAGAACTAGCGGGATTCAAGATACGCAGTATTTT. Its translation is CASRTSGIQDTQYF.

J is TRBJ2-5 and V is TRBV30; no clear D gene. The CDR3 runs 12 residues. Trimming took off 4 bases at V and 0 bases at J, with 6 bases between the two ends. Looked up from germline, CDR1 is GTSNPN and CDR2 is SVGIG (reference sequence). This chain's CDR3 is CAWTLYQETQYF. The DNA of the CDR3 is TGTGCCTGGACTCTGTACCAAGAGACCCAGTACTTC.

V and J are TRBV9 and TRBJ2-7; 12 nucleotides agree with TRBD2. This CDR3 is 15 amino acids long. Trimming at V came to 0 bases and at J to 2 bases, leaving 0 bases not matched to a gene. Germline assignment: CDR1 SGDLS and CDR2 YYNGEE. The CDR3 nucleotides are TGTGCCAGCAGCGTAGGGACTAGCGGGACCTACGAGCAGTACTTC. It translates to CASSVGTSGTYEQYF.

The chain recombines TRBV7-2 with TRBJ2-7, with 8 nucleotides matching TRBD1. The V segment lost 5 bases and the J segment 5 bases; nucleotides outside the gene matches: 11. The germline V gene has CDR1 SGHTA and CDR2 FQGNSA. The length of the CDR3 is 15 residues. CDR3 nucleotides: TGTGCCAGCAGCCAGTCCGCAGGGGGCTGGGACGAGCAGTACTTC. Its protein is CASSQSAGGWDEQYF.

V is TRBV9 and J is TRBJ2-7, with D unclear. The CDR3 has 14 residues. V shed 4 bases and J shed 6 bases, with 17 bases lying between them. CDR1 and CDR2 from the germline V gene are SGDLS and YYNGEE. The CDR3 reads CASSPRTADGEQYF. In DNA form, the CDR3 reads TGTGCCAGCAGCCCGAGGACCGCGGATGGCGAGCAGTACTTC.

V gene TRBV30 combines with J gene TRBJ2-7, with a tentative D call TRBD1 (5 bases). The CDR3 is 14 amino acids. The germline V gene encodes CDR1 GTSNPN and CDR2 SVGIG (reference sequence). The germline V and J ends were trimmed by 1 base and 4 bases, with 14 bases remaining between them. CDR3 region: CAWSETGAGYEQYF. CDR3 coding DNA: TGTGCCTGGAGTGAGACTGGGGCCGGGTACGAGCAGTACTTC.

The rearrangement links TRBV5-1 to TRBJ2-5; D remains unclear. The assigned J gene may be wrong: the sequence end matches TRBJ2-7 better. The CDR3 spans 12 residues. CDR1 SGHRS and CDR2 YFSETQ come from the germline V gene. The CDR3: CASSLVSDEQYF. The CDR3 coding sequence is TGCGCCAGCAGCTTGGTGTCCGACGAGCAGTACTTC.

This rearrangement joins TRBV28 to TRBJ1-5; D possibly corresponds to TRBD1 (5 bases). The germline gives CDR1 MDHEN, CDR2 SYDVKM. Trimming pared 3 bases from V and 5 bases from J, leaving 14 bases between. CDR3 length equals 15 residues. As DNA, the CDR3 is TGTGCCAGCAGTTTGCAGGGCTCCTTATATCAGCCCCAGCATTTT. Translation: CASSLQGSLYQPQHF. The full variable domain, in which reference TRBV28 and TRBJ1-5 provide the parts outside the CDR3, is DVKVTQSSRYLVKRTGEKVFLECVQDMDHENMFWYRQDPGLGLRLIYFSYDVKMKEKGDIPEGYSVSREKKERFSLILESASTNQTSMYLCASSLQGSLYQPQHFGDGTRLSIL.

The J gene is TRBJ2-5, the V gene TRBV23-1; D is perhaps TRBD1 (6 bases). TRBV23-1 is flagged as an ORF with uncertain function. This CDR3 region has 16 residues. V was clipped by 2 bases and J by 2 bases, with 15 bases between them. CDR3 coding DNA: TGCGCCAGCAGTCAAGAGGGGGACACTTTACAAGAGACCCAGTACTTC. It specifies CASSQEGDTLQETQYF.

This clone has just a few counts. J is TRBJ2-2 and V is TRBV4-2; D is perhaps TRBD1 (5 bases). The V and J ends lost 1 base and 3 bases respectively, with 15 bases between them. The germline V gene encodes CDR1 LGHNA and CDR2 YNFKEQ. The CDR3 has 17 amino acids. In DNA form, the CDR3 reads TGTGCCAGCAGCCAAGGAATGGGAAGACAGTACACCGGGGAGCTGTTTTTT. This sequence encodes CASSQGMGRQYTGELFF.

The chain has TRBV5-1 and TRBJ2-2, with D hard to call. Germline CDR1 and CDR2: SGHRS and YFSETQ. CDR3 size: 15 residues. V shed 1 base and J shed 3 bases, with 10 bases lying between them. CDR3 nucleotide sequence: TGCGCCAGCAGCTTGCAAGCTCCCGACACCGGGGAGCTGTTTTTT. It yields the protein CASSLQAPDTGELFF.

The genes are TRBV27 and TRBJ2-3, with D perhaps TRBD2 (6 bases). The CDR3 spans 16 residues. V lost 4 bases and J lost 0, with 14 bases in between. The germline V gene has CDR1 MNHEY and CDR2 SMNVEV (reference sequence). CDR3 nucleotides: TGTGCCAGCAGTTCCACGCGGGGAAGAAGCACAGATACGCAGTATTTT. It codes for CASSSTRGRSTDTQYF.

This clone was seen a handful of times. The chain is built from TRBV7-9 and TRBJ2-5, with 15 positions matching TRBD2. This CDR3 has 16 amino acids. The trim removed 4 bases at V and 2 bases at J, leaving 2 bases unmatched. Germline V CDR1 and CDR2: SEHNR, FQNEAQ (reference sequence). The CDR3: CASSYGTSGRQETQYF. DNA of the CDR3: TGTGCCAGCAGCTACGGGACTAGCGGGAGGCAAGAGACCCAGTACTTC.

This clone has a handful of counts. Here the CDR3 reads CASTLEKLNTEAFF. Here the CDR3 DNA reads TGTGCCAGCACGTTGGAGAAGCTGAACACTGAAGCTTTCTTT. The V gene is TRBV2, the J gene TRBJ1-1; D is unresolved. V was pared by 7 bases and J by 0 bases, with 12 bases between. This CDR3 comprises 14 residues. Germline CDR1 SNHLY, CDR2 FYNNEI.